The rows below give T cell receptor beta chains drawn from one sample of a study of control samples from healthy donors and cancer patients. Sequencing was performed with immunoSEQ multiplex PCR; in TCRdb, only in-frame clones are kept and a portion is missing. Here the sample spans some 250,000 clones, about four fifths being singletons. The sample consisted of PBMCs. Source of these receptors: a woman aged 55-69 years with lung cancer. Both conserved end residues are part of each CDR3. The D gene is left open where the match is weak. The size entry is marked missing in some rows and otherwise reads once, few, many or a size class.

D gene: NA
clone size: NA
V gene: TRBV9
J gene: TRBJ2-3
CDR3 protein: CASSLLPGPGPDTQYF
CDR3 DNA: TGTGCCAGCAGCCTCCTCCCCGGGCCGGGCCCAGATACGCAGTATTTT

D gene: NA
clone size: NA
V gene: TRBV19
J gene: TRBJ2-3
CDR3 protein: CASSHRSDTQYF
CDR3 DNA: TGTGCCAGTAGTCACCGATCCGATACGCAGTATTTT

D gene: NA
clone size: NA
V gene: TRBV3-1/TRBV3-2
J gene: TRBJ2-6
CDR3 protein: CASSLYSGANVLTF
CDR3 DNA: TGTGCCAGCAGCCTATACTCTGGGGCCAACGTCCTGACTTTC

D gene: NA
clone size: few
V gene: TRBV5-1
J gene: TRBJ1-6
CDR3 protein: CASSLAAQVYNSPLHF
CDR3 DNA: TGCGCCAGCAGCTTGGCCGCGCAGGTCTATAATTCACCCCTCCACTTT

D gene: NA
clone size: NA
V gene: TRBV7-7
J gene: TRBJ2-6
CDR3 protein: CASSHPQSRANVLTF
CDR3 DNA: TGTGCCAGCAGCCATCCACAAAGTCGGGCCAACGTCCTGACTTTC

D gene: NA
clone size: NA
V gene: TRBV5-6
J gene: TRBJ2-5
CDR3 protein: CASSLAIGPQYF
CDR3 DNA: TGTGCCAGCAGCTTGGCCATAGGGCCCCAGTACTTC

D gene: NA
clone size: NA
V gene: TRBV2
J gene: TRBJ1-6
CDR3 protein: CASSVSSGRGVGSPLHF
CDR3 DNA: TGTGCCAGCAGCGTCTCCTCGGGCAGGGGAGTGGGTTCACCCCTCCACTTT

D gene: TRBD1
clone size: once
V gene: TRBV20-1
J gene: TRBJ1-2
CDR3 protein: CSASLGGQGAYGYTF
CDR3 DNA: TGCAGTGCTAGTTTGGGGGGACAGGGCGCCTATGGCTACACCTTC

D gene: TRBD1
clone size: once
V gene: TRBV7-6
J gene: TRBJ1-3
CDR3 protein: CASSALQGAAGNTIYF
CDR3 DNA: TGTGCCAGCAGCGCACTACAGGGGGCTGCTGGAAACACCATATATTTT

D gene: NA
clone size: NA
V gene: TRBV19
J gene: TRBJ1-1
CDR3 protein: CASSILGVGVTEAFF
CDR3 DNA: TGTGCCAGTAGTATTCTTGGGGTCGGGGTCACTGAAGCTTTCTTT

D gene: NA
clone size: NA
V gene: TRBV11-2
J gene: TRBJ2-1
CDR3 protein: CASSFEAYNEQFF
CDR3 DNA: TGTGCCAGCAGCTTTGAGGCTTACAATGAGCAGTTCTTC

D gene: NA
clone size: NA
V gene: TRBV30
J gene: TRBJ1-2
CDR3 protein: CAWARPSGLGYTF
CDR3 DNA: TGTGCCTGGGCCCGGCCTTCAGGCCTTGGCTACACCTTC

D gene: TRBD2
clone size: NA
V gene: TRBV3-1/TRBV3-2
J gene: TRBJ2-1
CDR3 protein: CASSQARGGPYNEQFF
CDR3 DNA: TGTGCCAGCAGCCAAGCCCGGGGGGGGCCCTACAATGAGCAGTTCTTC

D gene: NA
clone size: once
V gene: TRBV28
J gene: TRBJ2-7
CDR3 protein: CASIPTNPSYEQYF
CDR3 DNA: TGTGCCAGCATTCCGACAAACCCCTCCTACGAGCAGTACTTC

D gene: NA
clone size: NA
V gene: TRBV15
J gene: TRBJ2-7
CDR3 protein: CATSGPTWPGEQYF
CDR3 DNA: TGTGCCACCAGCGGTCCCACTTGGCCCGGGGAGCAGTACTTC

D gene: NA
clone size: NA
V gene: TRBV4-1
J gene: TRBJ1-1
CDR3 protein: CASSQDRANTEAFF
CDR3 DNA: TGCGCCAGCAGCCAAGATCGGGCGAACACTGAAGCTTTCTTT

D gene: NA
clone size: NA
V gene: TRBV4-1
J gene: TRBJ1-2
CDR3 protein: CASSPVGIGGYTF
CDR3 DNA: TGCGCCAGCAGCCCAGTCGGGATTGGCGGCTACACCTTC

D gene: NA
clone size: once
V gene: TRBV5-1
J gene: TRBJ1-1
CDR3 protein: CASRLTSVNTEAFF
CDR3 DNA: TGCGCCAGCCGACTAACCTCAGTGAACACTGAAGCTTTCTTT

D gene: TRBD1
clone size: NA
V gene: TRBV5-4
J gene: TRBJ2-7
CDR3 protein: CASSLGDRAIGEQYF
CDR3 DNA: TGTGCCAGCAGCTTGGGGGACAGGGCTATAGGCGAGCAGTACTTC

D gene: NA
clone size: few
V gene: TRBV2
J gene: TRBJ1-6
CDR3 protein: CASRGTPTSYNSPLHF
CDR3 DNA: TGTGCCAGCAGGGGGACGCCGACGTCCTATAATTCACCCCTCCACTTT

D gene: TRBD1
clone size: NA
V gene: TRBV6-1
J gene: TRBJ1-5
CDR3 protein: CASSEARDLRGLQPQHF
CDR3 DNA: TGTGCCAGCAGTGAAGCTCGAGATCTCAGGGGGCTTCAGCCCCAGCATTTT

D gene: NA
clone size: NA
V gene: TRBV20-1
J gene: TRBJ1-5
CDR3 protein: CSASKGPNNQPQHF
CDR3 DNA: TGCAGTGCTAGTAAGGGGCCGAACAATCAGCCCCAGCATTTT

D gene: NA
clone size: NA
V gene: TRBV23-1
J gene: TRBJ2-5
CDR3 protein: CASSHKAWAYQETQYF
CDR3 DNA: TGCGCCAGCAGTCACAAGGCGTGGGCGTACCAAGAGACCCAGTACTTC

D gene: TRBD2
clone size: NA
V gene: TRBV5-5
J gene: TRBJ2-7
CDR3 protein: CASSLAASGNEQYF
CDR3 DNA: TGTGCCAGCAGCTTGGCCGCTAGCGGGAACGAGCAGTACTTC

D gene: TRBD2
clone size: few
V gene: TRBV20-1
J gene: TRBJ2-4
CDR3 protein: CSASRRGGNIQYF
CDR3 DNA: TGCAGTGCTAGTAGGCGGGGGGGGAACATTCAGTACTTC

D gene: NA
clone size: NA
V gene: TRBV19
J gene: TRBJ2-7
CDR3 protein: CASSPQNAPFYEQYF
CDR3 DNA: TGTGCCAGTAGTCCCCAGAATGCCCCCTTCTACGAGCAGTACTTC

D gene: NA
clone size: NA
V gene: TRBV6-6
J gene: TRBJ1-3
CDR3 protein: CASTLRQGGNTIYF
CDR3 DNA: TGTGCCAGCACCCTACGGCAGGGCGGGAACACCATATATTTT

D gene: NA
clone size: few
V gene: TRBV5-1
J gene: TRBJ1-2
CDR3 protein: CASSLAQGLNYGYTF
CDR3 DNA: TGCGCCAGCAGCTTGGCGCAGGGTTTAAACTATGGCTACACCTTC

D gene: TRBD2
clone size: NA
V gene: TRBV3-1/TRBV3-2
J gene: TRBJ2-1
CDR3 protein: CASSQGGSGIGGYNEQFF
CDR3 DNA: TGTGCCAGCAGCCAAGGTGGTAGCGGGATAGGGGGGTACAATGAGCAGTTCTTC

D gene: NA
clone size: NA
V gene: TRBV29-1
J gene: TRBJ2-2
CDR3 protein: CSVGQGSTGELFF
CDR3 DNA: TGCAGCGTTGGCCAGGGGAGCACCGGGGAGCTGTTTTTT

D gene: TRBD1
clone size: NA
V gene: TRBV5-1
J gene: TRBJ2-7
CDR3 protein: CASSLEPGQIYEQYF
CDR3 DNA: TGCGCCAGCAGCTTGGAACCGGGACAGATTTACGAGCAGTACTTC

D gene: TRBD2
clone size: NA
V gene: TRBV3-1/TRBV3-2
J gene: TRBJ2-3
CDR3 protein: CASSQEEGLAGADTQYF
CDR3 DNA: TGTGCCAGCAGCCAAGAGGAGGGGCTAGCGGGGGCAGATACGCAGTATTTT

D gene: TRBD2
clone size: NA
V gene: TRBV28
J gene: TRBJ2-7
CDR3 protein: CASSGTSVDEQYF
CDR3 DNA: TGTGCCTCCTCCGGGACTAGCGTCGACGAGCAGTACTTC

D gene: NA
clone size: NA
V gene: TRBV9
J gene: TRBJ2-5
CDR3 protein: CASSVTGNPSLPQETQYF
CDR3 DNA: TGTGCCAGCAGCGTAACAGGGAACCCCTCGCTGCCCCAAGAGACCCAGTACTTC

D gene: TRBD1
clone size: NA
V gene: TRBV5-1
J gene: TRBJ1-1
CDR3 protein: CASGGQENTEAFF
CDR3 DNA: TGCGCCAGCGGGGGACAGGAGAACACTGAAGCTTTCTTT

D gene: NA
clone size: NA
V gene: TRBV24-1
J gene: TRBJ2-7
CDR3 protein: CATSAGTFYEQYF
CDR3 DNA: TGTGCCACCAGTGCCGGGACATTCTACGAGCAGTACTTC

D gene: TRBD1
clone size: NA
V gene: TRBV5-1
J gene: TRBJ2-3
CDR3 protein: CASSFIGTGVTDTQYF
CDR3 DNA: TGCGCCAGCAGCTTCATCGGGACAGGGGTCACAGATACGCAGTATTTT

D gene: TRBD1
clone size: once
V gene: TRBV28
J gene: TRBJ1-2
CDR3 protein: CASRASGTGTRGYTF
CDR3 DNA: TGTGCCAGCAGAGCTTCCGGGACAGGAACCCGTGGCTACACCTTC

D gene: NA
clone size: NA
V gene: TRBV5-1
J gene: TRBJ2-1
CDR3 protein: CASSLKGEQFF
CDR3 DNA: TGCGCCAGCAGCCTGAAAGGTGAGCAGTTCTTC

D gene: NA
clone size: NA
V gene: TRBV14
J gene: TRBJ2-7
CDR3 protein: CASSQGAPSYEQYF
CDR3 DNA: TGTGCCAGCAGCCAAGGCGCCCCCTCCTACGAGCAGTACTTC

D gene: NA
clone size: once
V gene: TRBV6-2/TRBV6-3
J gene: TRBJ2-5
CDR3 protein: CASSYASVLETQYF
CDR3 DNA: TGTGCCAGCAGTTACGCCTCCGTATTGGAGACCCAGTACTTC

D gene: TRBD1
clone size: NA
V gene: TRBV4-2
J gene: TRBJ1-2
CDR3 protein: CASSQGTGQGYGYTF
CDR3 DNA: TGTGCCAGCAGCCAAGGGACCGGACAGGGCTATGGCTACACCTTC

D gene: NA
clone size: NA
V gene: TRBV6-5
J gene: TRBJ1-2
CDR3 protein: CASSSPRTVFSRGYTF
CDR3 DNA: TGTGCCAGCAGTTCGCCTCGGACAGTCTTTTCGAGAGGCTACACCTTC

D gene: NA
clone size: NA
V gene: TRBV5-1
J gene: TRBJ1-6
CDR3 protein: CASSQGQNSPLHF
CDR3 DNA: TGCGCCAGCAGCCAAGGACAGAATTCACCCCTCCACTTT

D gene: TRBD1
clone size: few
V gene: TRBV7-3
J gene: TRBJ2-2
CDR3 protein: CASSAGTGGFGTGELFF
CDR3 DNA: TGTGCCAGCAGCGCCGGGACAGGGGGCTTCGGCACCGGGGAGCTGTTTTTT

D gene: NA
clone size: NA
V gene: TRBV25-1
J gene: TRBJ1-2
CDR3 protein: CASSEAAMADGYTF
CDR3 DNA: TGTGCCAGCAGTGAGGCGGCAATGGCCGATGGCTACACCTTC

D gene: NA
clone size: few
V gene: TRBV27
J gene: TRBJ1-6
CDR3 protein: CASSTPFPGPLGSPLHF
CDR3 DNA: TGTGCCAGCAGTACACCTTTCCCGGGACCGTTGGGGTCACCCCTCCACTTT

D gene: NA
clone size: NA
V gene: TRBV10-3
J gene: TRBJ2-2
CDR3 protein: CAIRETNTGNTGELFF
CDR3 DNA: TGTGCCATCAGGGAAACCAATACAGGGAACACCGGGGAGCTGTTTTTT

D gene: NA
clone size: few
V gene: TRBV2
J gene: TRBJ1-5
CDR3 protein: CASSGLLGDQPQHF
CDR3 DNA: TGTGCCAGCAGTGGACTCTTAGGAGATCAGCCCCAGCATTTT

D gene: TRBD1
clone size: NA
V gene: TRBV4-1
J gene: TRBJ1-5
CDR3 protein: CASSHPTRTGTSNQPQHF
CDR3 DNA: TGCGCCAGCAGCCATCCGACCCGGACAGGGACGAGCAATCAGCCCCAGCATTTT

D gene: NA
clone size: NA
V gene: TRBV7-2
J gene: TRBJ2-1
CDR3 protein: CASSLAGSFYNEQFF
CDR3 DNA: TGTGCCAGCAGCTTAGCGGGCAGTTTCTACAATGAGCAGTTCTTC

D gene: TRBD1
clone size: NA
V gene: TRBV7-3
J gene: TRBJ1-2
CDR3 protein: CASSSGQFISTGYTF
CDR3 DNA: TGTGCCAGCAGCTCGGGACAGTTCATTTCAACCGGCTACACCTTC

D gene: NA
clone size: NA
V gene: TRBV3-1/TRBV3-2
J gene: TRBJ1-3
CDR3 protein: CASSQDWGNTIYF
CDR3 DNA: TGTGCCAGCAGCCAAGACTGGGGAAACACCATATATTTT

D gene: NA
clone size: NA
V gene: TRBV4-1
J gene: TRBJ1-2
CDR3 protein: CASSQGTANNYGYTF
CDR3 DNA: TGCGCCAGCAGCCAAGGGACCGCGAATAACTATGGCTACACCTTC

D gene: NA
clone size: NA
V gene: TRBV3-1/TRBV3-2
J gene: TRBJ2-1
CDR3 protein: CASSHTNNEQFF
CDR3 DNA: TGTGCCAGCAGCCACACCAACAATGAGCAGTTCTTC

D gene: TRBD1
clone size: NA
V gene: TRBV6-5
J gene: TRBJ2-7
CDR3 protein: CASIRTGTETYEQYF
CDR3 DNA: TGTGCCAGCATCAGGACCGGGACAGAAACCTACGAGCAGTACTTC

D gene: TRBD1
clone size: NA
V gene: TRBV18
J gene: TRBJ1-1
CDR3 protein: CASSRSGTGNTEAFF
CDR3 DNA: TGTGCCAGCTCACGTTCTGGGACAGGCAACACTGAAGCTTTCTTT

D gene: NA
clone size: NA
V gene: TRBV16
J gene: TRBJ2-7
CDR3 protein: CASRLSTVFYEQYF
CDR3 DNA: TGTGCCAGCAGACTTTCGACAGTATTTTACGAGCAGTACTTC